This entry concerns a single T cell receptor beta chain. Before vaccination, two weeks after the third vaccination, and at progression, PBMC were collected. The data belong to a study of glioma-infiltrating T cells after dendritic cell vaccination. CDR1 SGHVS and CDR2 FNYEAQ come from the germline V gene. This CDR3 region has 13 residues. The ends were cut back, 2 bases at V and 4 bases at J, with 6 bases in the middle. TCRdb's copy holds only in-frame clones and misses some; the assay was immunoSEQ multiplex PCR. This repertoire shows about 73,000 clones, roughly 82% found once; its top ten account for roughly 2%.

The clonotype was recovered from a human donor with glioblastoma. Material: blood, obtained before dendritic cell vaccination. This sequence joins TRBV7-6 and TRBJ1-5; D ambiguous. Here the CDR3 reads CASSLSANQPQHF. The CDR3 DNA reads TGTGCCAGCAGCTTATCTGCGAATCAGCCCCAGCATTTT.